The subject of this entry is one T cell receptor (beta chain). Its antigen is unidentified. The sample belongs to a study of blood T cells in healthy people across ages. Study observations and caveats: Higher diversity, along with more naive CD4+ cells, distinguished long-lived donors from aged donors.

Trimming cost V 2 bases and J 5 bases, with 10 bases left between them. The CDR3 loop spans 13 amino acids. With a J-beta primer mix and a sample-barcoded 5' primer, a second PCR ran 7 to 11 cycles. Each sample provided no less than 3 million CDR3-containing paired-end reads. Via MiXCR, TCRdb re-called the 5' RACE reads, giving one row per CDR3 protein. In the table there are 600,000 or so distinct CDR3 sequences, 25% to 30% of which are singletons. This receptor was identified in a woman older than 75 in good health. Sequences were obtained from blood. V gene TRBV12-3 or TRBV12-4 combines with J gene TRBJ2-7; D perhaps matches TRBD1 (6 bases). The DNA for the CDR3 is TGTGCCAGCAGTTTATGGGGGCTCAACGAGCAGTACTTC. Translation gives CASSLWGLNEQYF.